This TCR beta chain was recovered during a study of blood T cells in healthy people across ages. The germline V gene has CDR1 GTSNPN and CDR2 SVGIG (reference sequence). The germline V and J ends were trimmed by 1 base and 5 bases, with 9 bases remaining between them. The CDR3 has 13 residues. Worth noting for this clonotype: Its antigen is undetermined.

Primed by a sample-barcoded 5' primer and a J-beta primer mix, a second PCR proceeded for roughly 6 to 12 cycles. Tags on each cDNA molecule came from a template-switch adaptor with 12 random nucleotides. TCRdb reprocessed the 5' RACE reads with MiXCR, giving one entry per CDR3 protein. Of hundreds of thousands of distinct CDR3 sequences listed, around 41% are singletons. The study, taken as a whole, reports: More naive CD4+ cells and higher diversity were found in long-lived than in aged donors. Without sorted subsets, naive and antigen-experienced compartments could not be conclusively compared.

The sample, roughly 9.5 milliliters of peripheral blood, was drawn from each donor. The specimen sequenced was blood. This TCR was sampled from an elderly man in good health. The chain uses TRBV30 and TRBJ2-1; D might be TRBD1 or TRBD2, each matching 5 bases. CDR3 nucleotides: TGTGCCTGGAGTGCGGGACCAAACAATGAGCAGTTCTTC. This encodes CAWSAGPNNEQFF.